The entry that follows covers one TCR beta chain sequence. Its antigen is unidentified. Lactation, pregnancy, other autoimmune disease or uncontrolled infection excluded patients. The data originate from a study of T cells in Graves' hyperthyroidism and ophthalmopathy. Whole-study results and caveats: Ophthalmopathy stood apart from stable hyperthyroidism in a 13 V-J model.

TCR beta CDR3 region amplification was performed from RNA transcripts. The TCR CDR3 first-round RT-PCR relied on the HTBI primer set. One entry per CDR3 protein, called by TCRdb with MiXCR from the multiplex PCR reads. The sample carries about 640,000 distinct CDR3 sequences, more than 20% recorded once. The germline CDR1 and CDR2 sequences are LGHNA and YNFKEQ. The CDR3 has 15 residues. Trimming shortened V by 0 bases and J by 4 bases, and 12 bases separated the two germline ends. The sample comprised blood. The chain uses TRBV4-2 and TRBJ1-2, with D unresolved. The TCR sequence derives from a man aged 25-40 years with Graves' ophthalmopathy. CDR3 loop: CASSQDRTVLYGYTF. The CDR3, as DNA: TGTGCCAGCAGCCAAGATCGAACGGTACTCTATGGCTACACCTTC.